This T cell receptor (beta chain) was identified in a study of STAT5B mutations in CD4+ large granular lymphocyte leukemia. A single count supports this clone. Its specificity is not known. Repertoires were generated with immunoSEQ multiplex PCR, while TCRdb's copy carries only in-frame clones and drops some. This sample has fewer than 35,000 clones, with around 89% found just once. Trimming took 5 bases from V and 0 from J, leaving 19 bases between them. Germline CDR1 reads SGHTA; CDR2 reads FQGNSA. The CDR3 totals 17 residues. Study-wide findings and caveats: Top patient clones used TRBV06 genes more often: 8/27 versus 2/35 in controls. Main leukemic clonotypes were patient-specific, but roughly 25% appeared at low frequency elsewhere.

The chain combines TRBV7-2 with TRBJ1-2, with unresolved D. The receptor comes from a human donor in good health. Material for sequencing was CD4+ T cells from blood buffy coats. CDR3 nucleotide sequence: TGTGCCAGCAGCCACACTATGACCGCAGTTCCTAACTATGGCTACACCTTC. Translating it yields CASSHTMTAVPNYGYTF.